Listed below are T cell receptor beta chains from one sample, sequenced in a study of regulatory and conventional T cells in RAG deficiency. Data came from immunoSEQ multiplex PCR; TCRdb stores just in-frame clones and leaves some out. The sample lists 25,000 to 35,000 clones, around 96% occurring once. The sample also formed part of further work on regulatory T cells.

The specimen sequenced was CD25- CD4+ T cells sorted from blood. These receptors came from a human donor in good health. The CDR3 runs from the conserved cysteine through the conserved F or W. D genes are given only for firm matches. Not every row has a clone size; where given, it reads once, few, many or a size class.

j_gene: TRBJ2-3; abundance: .; d_gene: TRBD1; v_gene: TRBV10-3; CDR3aa: CAISEPFGTGDGPDTQYF; CDR3nt: TGTGCCATCAGTGAGCCCTTCGGGACAGGGGATGGGCCAGATACGCAGTATTTT
j_gene: TRBJ1-4; abundance: .; d_gene: .; v_gene: TRBV7-9; CDR3aa: CASSLGAGRVNEKLFF; CDR3nt: TGTGCCAGCAGCTTAGGAGCCGGGAGGGTTAATGAAAAACTGTTTTTT
j_gene: TRBJ2-2; abundance: .; d_gene: .; v_gene: TRBV4-3; CDR3aa: CASSQDASLRGTGELFF; CDR3nt: TGCGCCAGCAGCCAAGATGCCAGCCTCCGGGGCACCGGGGAGCTGTTTTTT
j_gene: TRBJ2-1; abundance: .; d_gene: .; v_gene: TRBV11-3; CDR3aa: CASSLGVGHEQFF; CDR3nt: TGTGCCAGCAGCTTAGGGGTGGGGCATGAGCAGTTCTTC
j_gene: TRBJ2-3; abundance: .; d_gene: TRBD2; v_gene: TRBV6-1; CDR3aa: CASPGTSGGADTQYF; CDR3nt: TGTGCCAGCCCTGGGACTAGCGGGGGGGCGGATACGCAGTATTTT
j_gene: TRBJ1-2; abundance: .; d_gene: .; v_gene: TRBV29-1; CDR3aa: CSVEGRVSGYGYTF; CDR3nt: TGCAGCGTTGAAGGACGGGTCTCGGGGTATGGCTACACCTTC
j_gene: TRBJ1-6; abundance: .; d_gene: .; v_gene: TRBV30; CDR3aa: CAWSVPSSYNSPLHF; CDR3nt: TGTGCCTGGAGTGTACCGAGCTCCTATAATTCACCCCTCCACTTT
j_gene: TRBJ2-5; abundance: .; d_gene: TRBD1; v_gene: TRBV5-4; CDR3aa: CASSRPGQGNQETQYF; CDR3nt: TGTGCCAGCAGCCGACCGGGACAGGGGAATCAAGAGACCCAGTACTTC
j_gene: TRBJ1-4; abundance: few; d_gene: .; v_gene: TRBV5-8; CDR3aa: CASIESGGINEKLFF; CDR3nt: TGTGCCAGCATCGAATCTGGAGGAATTAATGAAAAACTGTTTTTT
j_gene: TRBJ1-4; abundance: .; d_gene: .; v_gene: TRBV9; CDR3aa: CASSVEGLGTNEKLFF; CDR3nt: TGTGCCAGCAGCGTAGAGGGGTTAGGGACTAATGAAAAACTGTTTTTT
j_gene: TRBJ2-5; abundance: .; d_gene: TRBD2; v_gene: TRBV5-4; CDR3aa: CASSLAGTSKETQYF; CDR3nt: TGTGCCAGCAGCTTGGCCGGGACTAGTAAAGAGACCCAGTACTTC
j_gene: TRBJ2-1; abundance: .; d_gene: .; v_gene: TRBV4-1; CDR3aa: CASSSAGEFYNEQFF; CDR3nt: TGCGCCAGCAGCAGCGCAGGGGAGTTTTACAATGAGCAGTTCTTC
j_gene: TRBJ2-7; abundance: once; d_gene: TRBD1; v_gene: TRBV6-5; CDR3aa: CASIGTGVEQYF; CDR3nt: TGTGCCAGCATTGGGACAGGGGTCGAGCAGTACTTC
j_gene: TRBJ1-2; abundance: .; d_gene: TRBD1; v_gene: TRBV6-1; CDR3aa: CASRGQQGNYGYTF; CDR3nt: TGTGCCAGCAGGGGGCAACAGGGGAACTATGGCTACACCTTC
j_gene: TRBJ2-7; abundance: .; d_gene: .; v_gene: TRBV6-5; CDR3aa: CASSYGGGRNYEQYF; CDR3nt: TGTGCCAGCAGTTATGGGGGGGGCAGGAACTACGAGCAGTACTTC
j_gene: TRBJ2-5; abundance: .; d_gene: TRBD1; v_gene: TRBV19; CDR3aa: CASSKSSGTAYQETQYF; CDR3nt: TGTGCCAGTAGTAAATCTTCCGGGACAGCGTACCAAGAGACCCAGTACTTC
j_gene: TRBJ1-3; abundance: .; d_gene: .; v_gene: TRBV7-2; CDR3aa: CASSFVWSSGNTIYF; CDR3nt: TGTGCCAGCAGCTTTGTTTGGAGCTCTGGAAACACCATATATTTT
j_gene: TRBJ2-1; abundance: .; d_gene: .; v_gene: TRBV4-2; CDR3aa: CASSQDDYGSGEQFF; CDR3nt: TGTGCCAGCAGCCAAGATGACTACGGGTCGGGTGAGCAGTTCTTC
j_gene: TRBJ1-4; abundance: .; d_gene: .; v_gene: TRBV15; CDR3aa: CATSRGPNEKLFF; CDR3nt: TGTGCCACCAGCAGAGGTCCAAATGAAAAACTGTTTTTT
j_gene: TRBJ1-2; abundance: .; d_gene: .; v_gene: TRBV6-5; CDR3aa: CASSRQVDYGYTF; CDR3nt: TGTGCCAGCAGCCGACAGGTAGACTATGGCTACACCTTC
j_gene: TRBJ1-3; abundance: .; d_gene: .; v_gene: TRBV30; CDR3aa: CAWSWAARGNTIYF; CDR3nt: TGTGCCTGGAGTTGGGCAGCTCGGGGAAACACCATATATTTT
j_gene: TRBJ1-1; abundance: .; d_gene: .; v_gene: TRBV5-4; CDR3aa: CASSSWRAGVTANTEAFF; CDR3nt: TGTGCCAGCAGCTCTTGGAGGGCTGGGGTGACAGCGAACACTGAAGCTTTCTTT
j_gene: TRBJ2-5; abundance: .; d_gene: TRBD1; v_gene: TRBV6-1; CDR3aa: CASSEVFWGTGGKETQYF; CDR3nt: TGTGCCAGCAGTGAAGTCTTCTGGGGGACAGGGGGAAAAGAGACCCAGTACTTC
j_gene: TRBJ2-7; abundance: .; d_gene: .; v_gene: TRBV30; CDR3aa: CAWSTSRSYEQYF; CDR3nt: TGTGCCTGGAGTACTAGCCGCTCCTACGAGCAGTACTTC